One and the same sample provided the 21 T cell receptor beta chains below, sequenced in a study of blood T cell repertoires in COVID-19. The table came from immunoSEQ multiplex PCR; TCRdb's copy has only in-frame clones and leaves some out. This sample yields some 88,000 clones, of which approximately 86% are seen a single time; roughly 6.5% belongs to the top ten. The sequenced sample was peripheral blood. The receptors originated from a man in his sixties with acute or convalescent COVID-19.

The genes are TRBV19 and TRBJ2-1, with 8 bases aligning to TRBD2. Germline CDR1 and CDR2: LNHDA and SQIVND (reference sequence). J gave up 7 bases and V 1 base, and 12 bases lay outside the gene matches. The CDR3 has 17 residues. The CDR3 loop is CASSIGPPGSGENEQFF. DNA for the CDR3: TGTGCCAGTAGTATAGGCCCCCCGGGTAGCGGGGAAAATGAGCAGTTCTTC.

The chain couples TRBV2 to TRBJ1-2; D ambiguous. The CDR3 consists of 11 residues. V was pared by 6 bases and J by 5 bases, with 7 bases between. Germline CDR1 SNHLY, CDR2 FYNNEI. The CDR3 is CASRLEYGYTF. CDR3 sequence (DNA): TGTGCCAGCAGACTCGAATATGGCTACACCTTC.

The chain has TRBV14 and TRBJ2-5; maybe TRBD2 (5 bases). The CDR3 has 13 residues. CDR1 SGHDN and CDR2 FVKESK come from the germline V gene. V lost 4 bases, J lost 7 bases, and 13 bases lay in between. The CDR3 region has the DNA TGTGCCAGCAGCCCAAGGCCTAGCCGGACCCAGTACTTC. Protein sequence: CASSPRPSRTQYF.

The V call is TRBV4-3, the J call TRBJ1-1, with 9 bases aligning to TRBD1. The J segment lost 5 bases and the V segment lost 4 bases, leaving 5 bases of the junction unmatched. Germline CDR1 reads LGHNA; CDR2 reads YSLEER. This CDR3 is 14 amino acids long. The CDR3 coding sequence is TGCGCCAGCAGCCGAGGACAGGGGATGACTGAAGCTTTCTTT. Translating it yields CASSRGQGMTEAFF.

V and J are TRBV6-5 and TRBJ1-1; D not resolved. The germline V gene encodes CDR1 MNHEY and CDR2 SVGAGI. This CDR3 has 13 residues. V was trimmed by 5 bases and J by 5 bases, leaving 12 bases between them. CDR3 DNA sequence: TGTGCCAGCAGTCGAGGGAGAGGGACTGAAGCTTTCTTT. It encodes CASSRGRGTEAFF.

This clone was seen only once. V is TRBV5-1 and J is TRBJ1-2; TRBD1 aligns across 8 bases. CDR1 is SGHRS and CDR2 is YFSETQ in the germline V gene. CDR3 length equals 14 residues. The ends lost 3 bases at V and 8 bases at J; junction bases unmatched: 9. The CDR3 DNA follows: TGCGCCAGCAGCTGGAATACAGGGGGGAGAGGCTACACCTTC. Translation gives CASSWNTGGRGYTF.

The V and J genes are TRBV11-2 and TRBJ2-3, with D perhaps matching TRBD2 (6 bases). The ends were cut back, 2 bases at V and 3 bases at J, with 12 bases in the middle. The CDR3 extends over 15 amino acids. Germline CDR1 SGHAT, CDR2 FQNNGV. CDR3 nucleotide sequence: TGTGCCAGCAGCTTAAGCGCGGGAACGACAGATACGCAGTATTTT. It encodes CASSLSAGTTDTQYF.

This clone was recorded once. At one end the junction does not follow the germline gene, possibly because of a read error. The chain employs TRBV12-3 or TRBV12-4 and TRBJ2-7; maybe TRBD2 (7 bases). The length of the CDR3 is 11 residues. The CDR3 region has the DNA TGTGCCAGCAGTTTTCCGGGGGGCTTAACCTTC. Protein sequence: CASSFPGGLTF.

The rearrangement uses TRBV10-3 and TRBJ1-1; possibly TRBD1 for D (6 bases). CDR1 and CDR2 (germline): ENHRY, SYGVKD. The CDR3 covers 13 residues. V gave up 7 bases and J gave up 1 base, with 10 bases separating them. The CDR3 spells CAIKGQKNTEAFF. The CDR3 region has the DNA TGTGCCATCAAAGGACAGAAGAACACTGAAGCTTTCTTT.

The rearrangement uses TRBV5-8 and TRBJ1-1; D may be TRBD1 (5 bases). Germline CDR1 reads SGHTS; CDR2 reads YDEGEE. The CDR3 totals 13 residues. V gave up 6 bases and J gave up 5 bases, with 14 bases separating them. CDR3 sequence: CASTWGGGTEAFF. The CDR3 DNA sequence: TGTGCCAGCACCTGGGGCGGTGGGACTGAAGCTTTCTTT.

V gene TRBV10-1 combines with J gene TRBJ2-7; 9 bases are a match to TRBD1. Germline V gives CDR1 WNHNN, CDR2 SYGVQD (reference sequence). Trimming removed 4 bases from V and 0 bases from J; junction bases left unmatched: 16. The CDR3 extends over 19 amino acids. CDR3 DNA: TGCGCCAGCAGTGTAGGACCGGGACAGGGATTGGGGAGCTCCTACGAGCAGTACTTC. Encoded protein: CASSVGPGQGLGSSYEQYF.

This chain joins TRBV30 and TRBJ2-7; D not resolved. V lost 4 bases, J lost 3 bases, and 7 bases lay in between. CDR1 and CDR2 from the germline V gene are GTSNPN and SVGIG (reference sequence). This CDR3 is built from 11 residues. Here the CDR3 reads CAWTRDYEQYF. The CDR3 region has the DNA TGTGCCTGGACGCGCGACTACGAGCAGTACTTC.

This clone turned up a few times. The chain has TRBV27 and TRBJ1-3; D ambiguous. Germline CDR1 MNHEY, CDR2 SMNVEV (reference sequence). Between the trimmed V and J ends, which lost 3 bases and 0 bases, there was a span of 15 bases. The CDR3 spans 17 residues. The CDR3 reads CASSLEGLFYSGNTIYF. As DNA, the CDR3 is TGTGCCAGCAGTTTGGAAGGACTTTTCTACTCTGGAAACACCATATATTTT.

This clone came up a few times. The rearrangement uses TRBV25-1 and TRBJ1-1, with 7 bases lining up with TRBD1. Germline V lookup: CDR1 MGHDK, CDR2 SYGVNS. V was clipped by 5 bases and J by 7 bases; unmatched bases: 10. The CDR3 consists of 14 residues. The CDR3 loop is CASSFTGASGEAFF. The CDR3 DNA sequence: TGTGCCAGCAGTTTCACAGGGGCCTCGGGTGAAGCTTTCTTT.

This clone appeared once. The rearrangement uses TRBV7-8 and TRBJ2-2; D is perhaps TRBD1 (6 bases). The ends were cut back, 1 base at V and 2 bases at J, with 11 bases in the middle. Germline loops: CDR1 SGHVS, CDR2 FQNEAQ. CDR3 length: 16 amino acids. The CDR3 bases are TGTGCCAGCAGCTTAGGGAGGACAGAAAACACCGGGGAGCTGTTTTTT. It is translated as CASSLGRTENTGELFF.

The chain has TRBV27 and TRBJ1-1; 9 bases fit TRBD1. CDR1 is MNHEY, CDR2 SMNVEV, per germline (reference sequence). Trimming at V came to 4 bases and at J to 11 bases, leaving 8 bases not matched to a gene. There are 13 residues in the CDR3. In nucleotides, the CDR3 is TGTGCCAGCAGTTCCCGGACAGGGGTGGACGCTTTCTTT. Protein sequence: CASSSRTGVDAFF.

The chain carries TRBV15 and TRBJ2-7; 10 bases line up with TRBD2. CDR1 is LNHNV and CDR2 is YYDKDF in the germline V gene (reference sequence). This CDR3 contains 15 residues. Unmatched junction bases numbered 3, after V lost 0 bases and J lost 4 bases. The CDR3 spells CATSRETSGTYEQYF. CDR3 DNA sequence: TGTGCCACCAGCAGAGAAACTAGCGGGACGTACGAGCAGTACTTC.

CDR3 in DNA: TGTGCCAGCAGTGTTAAATCGGGGACAAACTATGGCTACACCTTC. Amino acid sequence: CASSVKSGTNYGYTF. This chain uses TRBV6-4 with TRBJ1-2; tentative D call: TRBD1 (6 bases). CDR1 is MRHNA, CDR2 SNTAGT, per germline. V lost 4 bases and J 2 bases, leaving 14 bases between the germline ends. CDR3 length equals 15 residues.

This chain joins TRBV18 and TRBJ1-6; 7 nucleotides line up with TRBD1. Per the germline V gene, CDR1 is KGHSH and CDR2 is LQKENI. V lost 5 bases and J lost 8; bases outside the gene matches: 12. This CDR3 spans 16 amino acids. DNA of the CDR3: TGTGCCAGCTCAGGGGGACAGAAGACTCTCGATTCACCCCTCCACTTT. It yields the protein CASSGGQKTLDSPLHF.

The chain recombines TRBV2 with TRBJ1-5, with TRBD1 identical over 10 bases. Looked up from germline, CDR1 is SNHLY and CDR2 is FYNNEI. The J segment lost 6 bases and the V segment lost 6 bases, leaving 8 bases of the junction unmatched. This CDR3 has 15 residues. CDR3: CASRGDRGRGQPQHF. The CDR3 coding sequence is TGTGCCAGCAGGGGGGACAGGGGAAGGGGTCAGCCCCAGCATTTT.

V and J are TRBV3-1 (or the pseudogene TRBV3-2) and TRBJ1-6; D remains unclear. The CDR3 sequence is 17 residues long. The V end was cut by 4 bases, the J end by 5 bases, with 18 bases between. Germline CDR1 is LGHDT and CDR2 is YNNKEL (reference sequence). The CDR3 sequence is CASSRIVPIHHNSPLHF. CDR3 nucleotides: TGTGCCAGCAGCCGAATTGTTCCCATACATCATAATTCACCCCTCCACTTT.